One sample yielded the 8 T cell receptor beta chains listed below, sequenced in a study of CD8 T cells in Susac syndrome. Reverse transcription of roughly 0.5 to 1 ug RNA used random hexamers. MiXCR, run by TCRdb on the immunoSEQ multiplex PCR reads, gives a single entry per CDR3 protein. Among around 130,000 distinct CDR3 sequences listed, 90% to 95% were seen once. Sequencing was performed on CD4+ T cells from PBMCs. The source is a human donor in good health.

In its sample, this clonotype was seen once. The chain combines TRBV20-1 with TRBJ2-1; 12 bases are a match to TRBD2. Germline V gene sequence: CDR1 DFQATT, CDR2 SNEGSKA (reference sequence). The V gene end was trimmed by 6 bases and the J gene end by 7 bases; junction bases not matched to a gene: 10. CDR3 length: 15 amino acids. The CDR3 loop is CSAIQTSGSVNEQFF. Here the CDR3 DNA reads TGCAGTGCCATCCAGACTAGCGGGAGTGTAAATGAGCAGTTCTTC.

The chain uses TRBV7-2 and TRBJ2-3, with 9 bases identical to TRBD2. Trimming took 5 bases from V and 6 from J; bases not matched to a gene: 12. This CDR3 comprises 16 residues. Germline V gene sequence: CDR1 SGHTA, CDR2 FQGNSA. CDR3 DNA: TGTGCCAGCAGCGGACAGTCTAGCGGGAAGAGGGATACGCAGTATTTT. Protein sequence: CASSGQSSGKRDTQYF.

This chain uses TRBV5-1 with TRBJ2-1, with D possibly being TRBD1 (6 bases). This CDR3 has 13 residues. Germline V lookup: CDR1 SGHRS, CDR2 YFSETQ. V lost 4 bases to trimming and J lost 5 bases, with 10 bases between them. This CDR3 is CASSVRQDNEQFF. CDR3 bases: TGCGCCAGCAGCGTGCGACAGGACAATGAGCAGTTCTTC.

This rearrangement joins TRBV3-1 to TRBJ2-1, with TRBD2 identical over 8 bases. The CDR3 sequence is 14 residues long. Trimming cost V 6 bases and J 8 bases; bases outside gene matches: 9. Germline V gene sequence: CDR1 LGHDT, CDR2 YNNKEL (reference sequence). The CDR3 nucleotides are TGTGCCAGCAGGTTAGAAGCGGGAGCCCATGAGCAGTTCTTC. It encodes CASRLEAGAHEQFF.

This chain connects TRBV20-1 to TRBJ2-4; 8 positions agree with TRBD1. Unmatched junction bases numbered 2, after V lost 1 base and J lost 6 bases. The CDR3 contains 13 residues. Germline V gene lookup returns CDR1 DFQATT and CDR2 SNEGSKA (reference sequence). The CDR3 sequence: CSARVGTGNIQYF. The CDR3 DNA reads as TGCAGTGCTAGAGTAGGGACAGGAAACATTCAGTACTTC.

The V call is TRBV12-3 or TRBV12-4, the J call TRBJ2-7; possibly TRBD1 for D (6 bases). CDR3 length: 13 amino acids. The germline V and J ends were trimmed by 5 bases and 2 bases, with 10 bases remaining between them. CDR3 sequence (DNA): TGTGCCAGCAGTATACAGGGCACCTACGAGCAGTACTTC. It translates to CASSIQGTYEQYF.

This chain uses TRBV12-3 or TRBV12-4 with TRBJ2-7; perhaps TRBD2 as D (5 bases). V lost 2 bases to trimming and J lost 9 bases, with 14 bases between them. This CDR3 comprises 13 residues. The CDR3 nucleotides read TGTGCCAGCAGTTTAAGAGAGGGCCGTAGGCAGTACTTC. Its translation is CASSLREGRRQYF.

Only one count was recorded for this clonotype. The chain is built from TRBV2 and TRBJ2-5; TRBD1 or TRBD2 may be the D gene (5 bases each). This CDR3 is built from 15 residues. CDR1 is SNHLY, CDR2 FYNNEI, per germline. V gave up 4 bases and J gave up 5 bases, with 17 bases separating them. The CDR3 DNA reads as TGTGCCAGCAGTGGGGGACGTTACCGAATGGAGACCCAGTACTTC. Its protein is CASSGGRYRMETQYF.